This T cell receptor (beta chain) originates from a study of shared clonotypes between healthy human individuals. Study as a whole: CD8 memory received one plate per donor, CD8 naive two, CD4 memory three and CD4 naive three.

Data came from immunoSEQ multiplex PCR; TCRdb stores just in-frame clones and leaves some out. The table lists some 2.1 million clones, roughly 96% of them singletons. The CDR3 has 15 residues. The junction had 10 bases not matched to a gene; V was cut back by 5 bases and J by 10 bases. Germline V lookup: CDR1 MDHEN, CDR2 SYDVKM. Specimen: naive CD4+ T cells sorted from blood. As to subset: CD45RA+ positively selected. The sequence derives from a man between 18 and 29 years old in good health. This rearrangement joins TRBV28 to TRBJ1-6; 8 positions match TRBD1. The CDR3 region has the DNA TGTGCCAGCAGTCCCCCTCAGGGGGCGGGCTCACCCCTCCACTTT. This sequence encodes CASSPPQGAGSPLHF.